The 9 T cell receptor beta chains in this list originate from one sample, sequenced in a study of T cell clonality in common variable immunodeficiency. Measured with immunoSEQ multiplex PCR; TCRdb has only the in-frame clones, and not every one. Observed in the sample are around 29,000 clones, none of them singletons. Sequences were obtained from peripheral blood mononuclear cells. The receptors derive from a person aged 18 to 70 in good health.

In regard to this clone: The read halts 3 residues ahead of the CDR3 end, with the missing end drawn from the germline J gene. V and J are TRBV19 and TRBJ1-2, with D possibly TRBD1 on 6 matching bases. V was clipped by 8 bases and J by 5 bases, with 12 bases between them. The CDR3 loop spans 12 amino acids. The germline V gene encodes CDR1 LNHDA and CDR2 SQIVND (reference sequence). Incomplete CDR3 DNA: TGTGCCAGTGCGGACAGAGGGTATGGC. Translation gives CASADRGYG. The whole CDR3 is CASADRGYGYTF.

This clone showed up many times. The CDR3 reads CASSEARFYEQYF. CDR3 DNA, as far as it was read: TGCGCCAGCAGTGAGGCCAGATTCTACGAG. V is TRBV10-1 and J is TRBJ2-7; no reliable D call. The DNA ends 3 residues before the CDR3 does, and the rest of the CDR3 is filled in from the germline J gene. Germline loops: CDR1 WNHNN, CDR2 SYGVQD (reference sequence). Trimming left V 2 bases short and J 3 bases short, with 8 bases between. The CDR3 spans 13 residues.

In its sample, this clone was seen many times. The CDR3 end falls 3 residues outside the read, so it is completed with the germline J gene. The chain has TRBV7-3 and TRBJ2-1; D call uncertain. Germline V CDR1 and CDR2: SGHTA, FQGTGA. V was cut by 1 base and J by 7 bases, with 8 bases left in between. CDR3 length: 13 amino acids. The sequenced CDR3 bases are TGTGCCAGCAGCTTAATCGCAGGAAATGAG. It encodes CASSLIAGNE. The entire CDR3 sequence reads CASSLIAGNEQFF.

The table lists this clone with many counts. The read terminates 3 residues ahead of where the CDR3 ends, so the germline J gene completes it. The chain uses TRBV19 and TRBJ1-5; D is possibly TRBD1 (5 bases). The CDR3 runs to 14 residues. The germline V gene has CDR1 LNHDA and CDR2 SQIVND (reference sequence). Trimming removed 7 bases at V and 5 bases at J, with 15 bases between. The CDR3 reads CASNRGAMHQPQHF. Partial CDR3 DNA: TGTGCCAGTAATCGAGGGGCTATGCATCAGCCC. The whole variable domain, remainder taken from reference TRBV19 and TRBJ1-5, is DGGITQSPKYLFRKEGQNVTLSCEQNLNHDAMYWYRQDPGQGLRLIYYSQIVNDFQKGDIAEGYSVSREKKESFPLTVTSAQKNPTAFYLCASNRGAMHQPQHFGDGTRLSIL.

This clone was counted many times. CDR3 DNA, as far as it was read: TGTGCCAGCAGCGCCCAGATGTCCTACGAG. Protein: CASSAQMSYE. The full CDR3 sequence reads CASSAQMSYEQYF. This rearrangement joins TRBV5-4 to TRBJ2-7; D is undetermined. The read ends 3 residues before the CDR3 terminus; that terminus is restored from the germline J gene. V was pared by 4 bases and J by 1 base, with 9 bases between. The CDR3 contains 13 residues. Germline CDR1 SGHNT, CDR2 YYREEE (reference sequence).

This clone was seen ten or more times. The CDR3 is cut off 3 residues early in the read; its end comes from the germline J gene. The chain has TRBV5-3 and TRBJ1-1, with TRBD1 matching over 10 bases. TRBV5-3 belongs to the ORF category, with a function that is uncertain. The ends lost 6 bases at V and 5 bases at J; junction bases unmatched: 16. There are 17 residues in the CDR3. The DNA read from the CDR3 is TGTGCCAGAATAGAGGGGCCCAGACAGGGGGCATGGACTGAA. Translated, it gives CARIEGPRQGAWTE. The full CDR3 is CARIEGPRQGAWTEAFF.

This clone was detected ten times or more. The missing CDR3 end, 3 residues past where the read stops, is filled in from the germline J gene. The V call is TRBV7-9, the J call TRBJ2-1, with TRBD2 matching over 12 bases. The J segment lost 8 bases and the V segment lost 5 bases, leaving 7 bases of the junction unmatched. From germline, CDR1 is SEHNR and CDR2 FQNEAQ (reference sequence). The CDR3 covers 15 residues. The CDR3 bases that were read are TGTGCCAGCAGCCGTCGACTAGCGGGAGAACATGAG. Translated, it gives CASSRRLAGEHE. The entire CDR3 sequence reads CASSRRLAGEHEQFF.

This clone showed up many times. The CDR3 protein is CSGGTGRNNYGYTF. Partial CDR3 DNA: TGCAGTGGGGGCACAGGGAGGAATAACTATGGC. This chain joins TRBV20-1 and TRBJ1-2; D might be TRBD1 (6 bases). The CDR3 is cut off 3 residues early in the read; its end comes from the germline J gene. V shed 7 bases and J shed 1 base, with 16 bases lying between them. This CDR3 spans 14 amino acids. Germline V gene sequence: CDR1 DFQATT, CDR2 SNEGSKA (reference sequence).

This clone was seen repeatedly, ten times or more. The read comes to an end 3 residues before the CDR3 does, leaving the germline J gene to fill in the end. The chain recombines TRBV20-1 with TRBJ2-3, with 9 bases aligning to TRBD2. Germline V gives CDR1 DFQATT, CDR2 SNEGSKA (reference sequence). Trimming took 0 bases from V and 2 from J; bases not matched to a gene: 9. The CDR3 is 17 amino acids. The CDR3 DNA, read in part, is TGCAGTGCTAGAGATTCGGGCCTAGCGGGACCCACAGATACG. Translating gives CSARDSGLAGPTDT. In full, the CDR3 is CSARDSGLAGPTDTQYF.